A selection of T cell receptor beta chains follows, all from one sample in a study of shared clonotypes between healthy human individuals. Profiling relied on immunoSEQ multiplex PCR, and the TCRdb table lists in-frame clones only, not all of them. The data contain about 2.2 million clones, roughly 95% of them singletons. Sequencing was performed on naive CD8+ T cells from PBMCs. The receptors originated from a man between 18 and 35 years old in good health. Some clones in this sample may be carry-over from other donors' samples. CDR3s include the opening cysteine and the closing phenylalanine or tryptophan. The D gene is left open where the match is weak. Clone size appears in some rows only: once, few, many, or a class for an expanded clone.

V: TRBV27; size: .; J: TRBJ2-3; D: TRBD2; DNA: TGTGCCAGCAGTTCCTCAGCGGGGGGGAGGGATACGCAGTATTTT; CDR3: CASSSSAGGRDTQYF
V: TRBV28; size: .; J: TRBJ1-1; D: .; DNA: TGTGCCAGCAGTCTGGTCTGGGCCACTGAAGCTTTCTTT; CDR3: CASSLVWATEAFF
V: TRBV27; size: .; J: TRBJ2-1; D: TRBD2; DNA: TGTGCCAGCAGGCACACTAGCGATAGCTCCTACAATGAGCAGTTCTTC; CDR3: CASRHTSDSSYNEQFF
V: TRBV6-6; size: .; J: TRBJ2-7; D: .; DNA: TGTGCCAGCAGTTACTCGGCTAGCAGACACGAGCAGTACTTC; CDR3: CASSYSASRHEQYF
V: TRBV19; size: .; J: TRBJ1-4; D: .; DNA: TGTGCCAGTAGTATCAGTCAGGGCGCAACTAATGAAAAACTGTTTTTT; CDR3: CASSISQGATNEKLFF
V: TRBV2; size: .; J: TRBJ2-1; D: TRBD2; DNA: TGTGCCAGCGAGCCCCGGGAGGGGAATGAGCAGTTCTTC; CDR3: CASEPREGNEQFF
V: TRBV7-8; size: once; J: TRBJ2-1; D: .; DNA: TGTGCCAGCAGCCCCTTTGGGGGAATCAATGAGCAGTTCTTC; CDR3: CASSPFGGINEQFF
V: TRBV7-9; size: .; J: TRBJ2-1; D: .; DNA: TGTGCCAGCAGCGGGCGCGGCAATGAGCAGTTCTTC; CDR3: CASSGRGNEQFF
V: TRBV30; size: .; J: TRBJ2-7; D: .; DNA: TGTGCCTGGACTTTGGGCCGGAGCTCCTACGAGCAGTACTTC; CDR3: CAWTLGRSSYEQYF
V: TRBV5-8; size: .; J: TRBJ2-7; D: .; DNA: TGTGCCAGCAGCTTGGGGCAGTATACCTACGAGCAGTACTTC; CDR3: CASSLGQYTYEQYF
V: TRBV29-1; size: .; J: TRBJ1-2; D: .; DNA: TGCAGCGTTGAAACCCACCCCAACTATGGCTACACCTTC; CDR3: CSVETHPNYGYTF
V: TRBV6-1; size: .; J: TRBJ2-7; D: .; DNA: TGTGCCAGCAGTGATTCCCGGGGGCCCTGGGCTGGTGAGCAGTACTTC; CDR3: CASSDSRGPWAGEQYF
V: TRBV1; size: once; J: TRBJ2-2; D: .; DNA: TGCACCAGCAGCCAAGCGAGGGGACAGGATGTGTTTTTT; CDR3: CTSSQARGQDVFF
V: TRBV7-8; size: .; J: TRBJ2-1; D: TRBD2; DNA: TGTGCCAGCAGCTTAGTTCCTGGGACTAGCGGTTTCAACAATGAGCAGTTCTTC; CDR3: CASSLVPGTSGFNNEQFF
V: TRBV7-2; size: .; J: TRBJ2-3; D: .; DNA: TGTGCCAGCAGCGCCCAGAGGGACGGACCCCGAGGGGATACGCAGTATTTT; CDR3: CASSAQRDGPRGDTQYF
V: TRBV25-1; size: .; J: TRBJ2-4; D: .; DNA: TGTGCCAGCAGTGATTCGGACAGAATTCAGTACTTC; CDR3: CASSDSDRIQYF
V: TRBV27; size: .; J: TRBJ2-1; D: TRBD2; DNA: TGTGCCAGCAGTCCCCAGCTAGCGGGAGCCTACAATGAGCAGTTCTTC; CDR3: CASSPQLAGAYNEQFF
V: TRBV6-5; size: once; J: TRBJ2-7; D: TRBD2; DNA: TGTGCCAGCAGCGCCCAGGGCGGGAGTTACGAGCAGTACTTC; CDR3: CASSAQGGSYEQYF
V: TRBV7-8; size: .; J: TRBJ2-5; D: TRBD2; DNA: TGTGCCAGCAGCACAACGGGAGGGCAAGAGACCCAGTACTTC; CDR3: CASSTTGGQETQYF
V: TRBV25-1; size: .; J: TRBJ2-1; D: .; DNA: TGTGCCAGCAGTTCTGGACTAAACAACAATGAGCAGTTCTTC; CDR3: CASSSGLNNNEQFF
V: TRBV30; size: .; J: TRBJ2-3; D: .; DNA: TGTGCCTGGAGTGACAGGGCTAGCGAGGACACAGATACGCAGTATTTT; CDR3: CAWSDRASEDTDTQYF
V: TRBV27; size: .; J: TRBJ1-5; D: .; DNA: TGTGCCAGCGGGGACGGTGAAAATCAGCCCCAGCATTTT; CDR3: CASGDGENQPQHF
V: TRBV6-5; size: few; J: TRBJ2-1; D: .; DNA: TGTGCCAGCAGTCCGGGACGCAGATACAATGAGCAGTTCTTC; CDR3: CASSPGRRYNEQFF
V: TRBV10-3; size: once; J: TRBJ1-4; D: .; DNA: TGTGCCATCAGTGAATCCCCAGCGGGGAATGAAAAACTGTTTTTT; CDR3: CAISESPAGNEKLFF
V: TRBV27; size: .; J: TRBJ2-1; D: TRBD2; DNA: TGTGCCAGCGGACTACTGACGGGAGGAAGCAATGAGCAGTTCTTC; CDR3: CASGLLTGGSNEQFF
V: TRBV10-1; size: .; J: TRBJ2-2; D: TRBD2; DNA: TGCGCCAGCAGTGAGGGAAAACCCGGGACTAGAGACACCGGGGAGCTGTTTTTT; CDR3: CASSEGKPGTRDTGELFF
V: TRBV28; size: .; J: TRBJ1-1; D: .; DNA: TGTGCCAGCAGTTTAATCGGAGAACAGAACACTGAAGCTTTCTTT; CDR3: CASSLIGEQNTEAFF
V: TRBV6-1; size: .; J: TRBJ1-5; D: .; DNA: TGTGCCAGCAGTGACAGACAGGTTAGCAATCAGCCCCAGCATTTT; CDR3: CASSDRQVSNQPQHF
V: TRBV4-1; size: few; J: TRBJ1-1; D: .; DNA: TGCGCCAGCAGCCAAGCGTGGGAACTTGAAGCTTTCTTT; CDR3: CASSQAWELEAFF
V: TRBV5-1; size: .; J: TRBJ2-3; D: .; DNA: TGCGCCAGCAGCTGGGGGGACTCAGACACAGATACGCAGTATTTT; CDR3: CASSWGDSDTDTQYF
V: TRBV30; size: many; J: TRBJ1-2; D: .; DNA: TGTGCCTGGAGTGTCGTGGGCCCCTATGGCTACACCTTC; CDR3: CAWSVVGPYGYTF
V: TRBV9; size: .; J: TRBJ2-1; D: TRBD2; DNA: TGTGCCAGCAGCGATAGCGGGAGGCCCTACAATGAGCAGTTCTTC; CDR3: CASSDSGRPYNEQFF
V: TRBV11-3; size: .; J: TRBJ2-5; D: TRBD2; DNA: TGTGCCAGCAGCTTAGAACCCCGCGGGACTAGAGATAAAGAGACCCAGTACTTC; CDR3: CASSLEPRGTRDKETQYF
V: TRBV11-2; size: .; J: TRBJ2-7; D: .; DNA: TGTGCCAGCAGCTTAGTTTTGGACCGCCTGCCTAGGCAGTACTTC; CDR3: CASSLVLDRLPRQYF
V: TRBV10-2; size: .; J: TRBJ2-7; D: .; DNA: TGCGCCAGCAGCCAACTACTCCGTAGGTACGAGCAGTACTTC; CDR3: CASSQLLRRYEQYF
V: TRBV13; size: once; J: TRBJ2-5; D: .; DNA: TGTGCCAGCAGCTTAGTCTCATCGGGTTTTGACCAGTACTTC; CDR3: CASSLVSSGFDQYF
V: TRBV11-1; size: .; J: TRBJ2-5; D: .; DNA: TGTGCCAGCAGCTTATCTAGCCGGGAGACCCAGTACTTC; CDR3: CASSLSSRETQYF
V: TRBV6-8; size: .; J: TRBJ1-2; D: .; DNA: TGTGCCAGCAGTTACTTGGGCCCCGCCTATGGCTACACCTTC; CDR3: CASSYLGPAYGYTF
V: TRBV6-1; size: once; J: TRBJ2-1; D: .; DNA: TGTGCCAGCAGTGAAGCGCTTTTGAAGGATGAGCAGTTCTTC; CDR3: CASSEALLKDEQFF
V: TRBV4-1; size: .; J: TRBJ1-2; D: .; DNA: TGCGCCAGCAGCCAATCTGTAGGGTTTGACTATGGCTACACCTTC; CDR3: CASSQSVGFDYGYTF
V: TRBV9; size: .; J: TRBJ2-1; D: TRBD2; DNA: TGTGCCAGCAGCGTAGAGGGACTACCCAATGAGCAGTTCTTC; CDR3: CASSVEGLPNEQFF
V: TRBV19; size: .; J: TRBJ1-2; D: .; DNA: TGTGCCAGTAGTATAGATTTCGGTGGTGGGACGGAGGACTATGGCTACACCTTC; CDR3: CASSIDFGGGTEDYGYTF
V: TRBV11-1; size: .; J: TRBJ2-5; D: .; DNA: TGTGCCAGCAGCGACGAGGCAAGCCTGCAAGAGACCCAGTACTTC; CDR3: CASSDEASLQETQYF
V: TRBV5-4; size: .; J: TRBJ2-7; D: .; DNA: TGTGCCAGCAGCCCGAAAGGGGGCTACGAGCAGTACTTC; CDR3: CASSPKGGYEQYF
V: TRBV5-6; size: .; J: TRBJ1-1; D: .; DNA: TGTGCCAGCAGCTTTAGGGAAACCACTGAAGCTTTCTTT; CDR3: CASSFRETTEAFF
V: TRBV6-1; size: .; J: TRBJ2-7; D: .; DNA: TGTGCCAGCAGTGTTCGGACAGTTATCCACGAGCAGTACTTC; CDR3: CASSVRTVIHEQYF
V: TRBV11-2; size: .; J: TRBJ1-5; D: TRBD1; DNA: TGTGCCAGCAGCTTAGGGGGGGTTACAGGGGTGGTTCAGCCCCAGCATTTT; CDR3: CASSLGGVTGVVQPQHF
V: TRBV6-5; size: .; J: TRBJ2-7; D: TRBD2; DNA: TGTGCCAGCAGTTATCGAGCGGGAGGGCCTGTAAGCGAGCAGTACTTC; CDR3: CASSYRAGGPVSEQYF
V: TRBV28; size: .; J: TRBJ1-1; D: .; DNA: TGTGCCAGCAGTTTTACCCAGGTTTGGGGTGAAGCTTTCTTT; CDR3: CASSFTQVWGEAFF
V: TRBV4-3; size: .; J: TRBJ2-1; D: TRBD2; DNA: TGCGCCAGCAGCCAAGGCCTAGCGGGAGGGTACAATGAGCAGTTCTTC; CDR3: CASSQGLAGGYNEQFF
V: TRBV9; size: .; J: TRBJ1-5; D: .; DNA: TGTGCCAGCAGCGTAGGGGGGGTACCTGATCAGCCCCAGCATTTT; CDR3: CASSVGGVPDQPQHF
V: TRBV5-6; size: .; J: TRBJ2-5; D: .; DNA: TGTGCCAGCAGCTTGTCCGGGGACGGCCTCCGGGGAACCCAGTACTTC; CDR3: CASSLSGDGLRGTQYF
V: TRBV14; size: .; J: TRBJ1-3; D: TRBD1; DNA: TGTGCCAGCAGCCTACAGGGGGCTGGTGGAAACACCATATATTTT; CDR3: CASSLQGAGGNTIYF
V: TRBV7-9; size: .; J: TRBJ2-1; D: .; DNA: TGTGCCAGCAGCTTAGTATCTGGGGGAGGACACAATGAGCAGTTCTTC; CDR3: CASSLVSGGGHNEQFF
V: TRBV12-5; size: .; J: TRBJ2-1; D: TRBD1; DNA: TGTGCTAGTGGTTTGGGGACTGGGACAGACAATGAGCAGTTCTTC; CDR3: CASGLGTGTDNEQFF
V: TRBV5-5; size: .; J: TRBJ2-7; D: .; DNA: TGTGCCAGCAGCCCCCTTGACAGAATAAACTACGAGCAGTACTTC; CDR3: CASSPLDRINYEQYF